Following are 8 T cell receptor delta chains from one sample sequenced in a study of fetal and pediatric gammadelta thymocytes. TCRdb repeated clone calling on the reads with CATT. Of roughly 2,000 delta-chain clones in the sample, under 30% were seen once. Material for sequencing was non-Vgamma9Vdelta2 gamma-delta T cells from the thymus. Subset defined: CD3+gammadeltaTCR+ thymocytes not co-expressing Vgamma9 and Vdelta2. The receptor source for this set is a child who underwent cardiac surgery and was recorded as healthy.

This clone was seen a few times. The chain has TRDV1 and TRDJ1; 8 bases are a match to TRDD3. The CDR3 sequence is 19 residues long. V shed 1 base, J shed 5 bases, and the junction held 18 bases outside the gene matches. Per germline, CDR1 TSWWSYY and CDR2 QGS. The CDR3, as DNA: TGTGCTCTTGGGGAACCCCTCTCTGTTACGGGGGATAATCGGGATAAACTCATCTTT. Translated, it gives CALGEPLSVTGDNRDKLIF.

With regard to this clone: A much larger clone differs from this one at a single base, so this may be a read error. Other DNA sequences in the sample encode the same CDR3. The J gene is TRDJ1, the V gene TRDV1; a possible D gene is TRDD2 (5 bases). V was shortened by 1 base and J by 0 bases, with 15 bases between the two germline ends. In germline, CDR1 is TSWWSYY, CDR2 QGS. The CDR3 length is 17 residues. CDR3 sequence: CALGERGPPSYTDKLIF. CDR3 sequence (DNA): TGTGCTCTTGGGGAACGAGGACCTCCTTCGTACACCGATAAACTCATCTTT.

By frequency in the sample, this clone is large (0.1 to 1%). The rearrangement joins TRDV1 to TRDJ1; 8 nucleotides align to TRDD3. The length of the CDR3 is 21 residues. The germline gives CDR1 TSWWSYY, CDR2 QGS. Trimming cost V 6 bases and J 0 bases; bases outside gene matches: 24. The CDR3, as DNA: TGTGCTCTTGGTCCTACCGTACTGGGGGCTCCCTACCTCCTGTACACCGATAAACTCATCTTT. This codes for CALGPTVLGAPYLLYTDKLIF.

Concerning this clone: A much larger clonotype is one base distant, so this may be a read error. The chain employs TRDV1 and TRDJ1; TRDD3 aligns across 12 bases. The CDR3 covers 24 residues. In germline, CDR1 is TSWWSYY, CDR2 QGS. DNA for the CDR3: TGTGCTCTTGGGGAACTTCGCTTCCCCCCCAGGTATCTGGGGGATACGTGGTACACCGATAAACCCATCTTT. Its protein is CALGELRFPPRYLGDTWYTDKPIF.

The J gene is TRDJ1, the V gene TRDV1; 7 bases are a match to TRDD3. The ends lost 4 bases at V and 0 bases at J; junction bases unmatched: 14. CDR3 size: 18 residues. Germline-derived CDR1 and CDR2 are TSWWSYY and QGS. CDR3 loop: CALGAPHGGDEDTDKLIF. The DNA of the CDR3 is TGTGCTCTTGGGGCCCCTCACGGGGGGGATGAGGACACCGATAAACTCATCTTT.

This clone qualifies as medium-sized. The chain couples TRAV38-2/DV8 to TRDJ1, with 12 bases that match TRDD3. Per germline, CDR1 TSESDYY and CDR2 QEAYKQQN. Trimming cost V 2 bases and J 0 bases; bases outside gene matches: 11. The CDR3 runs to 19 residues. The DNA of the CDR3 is TGTGCTTATAGGAGGTTCTGGGGGATACGTTCTCCATACACCGATAAACTCATCTTT. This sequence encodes CAYRRFWGIRSPYTDKLIF.

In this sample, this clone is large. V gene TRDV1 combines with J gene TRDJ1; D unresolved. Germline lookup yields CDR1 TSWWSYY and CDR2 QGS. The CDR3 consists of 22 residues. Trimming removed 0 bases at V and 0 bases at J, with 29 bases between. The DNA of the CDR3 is TGTGCTCTTGGGGAACTATACCACTCCGGGACTACATATCATCCGTACACCGATAAACTCATCTTT. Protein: CALGELYHSGTTYHPYTDKLIF.

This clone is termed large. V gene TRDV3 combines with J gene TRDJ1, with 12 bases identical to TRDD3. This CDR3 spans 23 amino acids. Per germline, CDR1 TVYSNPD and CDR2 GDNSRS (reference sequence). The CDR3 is CAHLLPTPPAYWGILLYTDKLIF. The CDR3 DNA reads TGTGCTCACTTACTTCCTACCCCTCCCGCTTACTGGGGGATACTTCTGTACACCGATAAACTCATCTTT.